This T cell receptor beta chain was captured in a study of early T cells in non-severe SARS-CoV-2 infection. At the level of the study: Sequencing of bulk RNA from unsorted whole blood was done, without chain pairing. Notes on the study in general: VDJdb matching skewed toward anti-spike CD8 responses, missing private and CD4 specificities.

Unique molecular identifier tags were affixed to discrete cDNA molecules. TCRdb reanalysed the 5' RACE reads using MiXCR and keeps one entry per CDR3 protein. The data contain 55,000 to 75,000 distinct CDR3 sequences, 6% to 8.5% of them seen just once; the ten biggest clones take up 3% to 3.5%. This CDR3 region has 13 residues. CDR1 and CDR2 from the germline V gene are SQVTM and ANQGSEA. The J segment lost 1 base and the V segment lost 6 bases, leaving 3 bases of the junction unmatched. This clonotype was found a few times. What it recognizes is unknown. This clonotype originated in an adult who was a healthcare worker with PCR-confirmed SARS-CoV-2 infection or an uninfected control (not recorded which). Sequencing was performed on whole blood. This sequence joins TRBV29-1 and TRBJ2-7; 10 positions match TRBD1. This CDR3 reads CSVRTGGSYEQYF. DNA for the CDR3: TGCAGCGTCCGGACAGGGGGATCCTACGAGCAGTACTTC.